These 28 T cell receptor beta chains came from one sample sequenced in a study of cytomegalovirus exposure and HLA in healthy donors (dated by TCRdb to 2016 to 2017). The library relied on the immunoSEQ multiplex PCR assay. For the multiplex PCR, a mixture combining 60 forward primers for TCR Vbeta segments and 13 reverse primers for TCR Jbeta segments was used. As stored in TCRdb, this immuneACCESS dataset retains in-frame rearrangements with V and J assigned. A fraction of the clones does not appear; measured against another copy, unresolved V genes explain less than half of the discrepancy, and the remainder lacks a known reason. The sample profile shows more than 150,000 clones; around 75% of them were found once. Of the sample, roughly 6% falls within the top ten clones. The sequenced sample was PBMCs. These receptors originate from a woman in her twenties or thirties in good health and CMV-seropositive.

The chain has TRBV4-3 and TRBJ2-7, with a tentative D call TRBD1 (6 bases). V lost 0 bases and J 2 bases, leaving 11 bases between the germline ends. The germline V gene encodes CDR1 LGHNA and CDR2 YSLEER. CDR3 length equals 15 residues. CDR3: CASSQEGPGAYEQYF. CDR3 sequence (DNA): TGCGCCAGCAGCCAAGAGGGGCCAGGGGCCTACGAGCAGTACTTC.

This chain joins TRBV7-9 and TRBJ1-5, with D uncertain. V dropped 0 bases and J dropped 6 bases, with 6 bases sitting between them. The length of the CDR3 is 13 residues. From germline, CDR1 is SEHNR and CDR2 FQNEAQ (reference sequence). The CDR3, as DNA: TGTGCCAGCAGCTTAGCCTACTCTCAGCCCCAGCATTTT. This encodes CASSLAYSQPQHF.

The rearrangement joins TRBV5-6 to TRBJ2-3; 7 positions match TRBD2. Per germline, CDR1 SGHDT and CDR2 YYEEEE. J lost 4 bases, V lost 0 bases, and 2 bases had no gene match. This CDR3 region has 14 residues. The CDR3 here is CASSLAGGSDTQYF. DNA for the CDR3: TGTGCCAGCAGCTTGGCGGGAGGATCAGATACGCAGTATTTT.

The table lists this clone with a few counts. One junction end disagrees with the germline gene, perhaps due to a read error. The gene calls are TRBV6-5 and TRBJ1-1, with D possibly TRBD1 on 5 matching bases. This CDR3 region has 13 residues. Germline assignment: CDR1 MNHEY and CDR2 SVGAGI. CDR3 coding DNA: TGTGCCAGCAGTAACTCGGACACGGCTGGAGCTTTCTTT. The encoded protein is CASSNSDTAGAFF.

V usage is TRBV11-2 and J usage is TRBJ1-2, with 7 nucleotides matching TRBD1. V dropped 1 base and J dropped 4; count of bases not matched to a gene: 3. Germline V lookup: CDR1 SGHAT, CDR2 FQNNGV. The CDR3 sequence is 14 residues long. The CDR3 sequence is CASSLVRDSYGYTF. CDR3 coding DNA: TGTGCCAGCAGCTTAGTTAGGGACAGCTATGGCTACACCTTC.

The table lists this clone with a few counts. The chain joins TRBV7-3 to TRBJ2-7, with 7 bases fitting TRBD2. The germline V gene has CDR1 SGHTA and CDR2 FQGTGA. The CDR3 loop spans 13 amino acids. V shed 5 bases and J 4 bases; nucleotides not matched to a gene: 5. CDR3 coding DNA: TGTGCCAGCAGCCCAAACGGGGGGTACGAGCAGTACTTC. This encodes CASSPNGGYEQYF.

DNA for the CDR3: TGCAGCGTACAGGACAGATCCTACGAGCAGTACTTC. It codes for CSVQDRSYEQYF. The chain links TRBV29-1 to TRBJ2-7; TRBD1 is a possible D gene (6 bases). Germline V gene data show CDR1 as SQVTM and CDR2 as ANQGSEA. CDR3 length: 12 residues. V was shortened by 6 bases and J by 1 base, with 10 bases between the two germline ends.

This clone was found a few times. The chain employs TRBV6-5 and TRBJ1-1; D is unclear. Germline CDR1 MNHEY, CDR2 SVGAGI. The CDR3 is 12 amino acids. Trimming took off 5 bases at V and 0 bases at J, with 4 bases between the two ends. CDR3 region: CASSPMNTEAFF. CDR3 sequence (DNA): TGTGCCAGCAGTCCTATGAACACTGAAGCTTTCTTT.

The chain joins TRBV5-1 to TRBJ2-5; TRBD2 matches at 15 bases. CDR1 and CDR2 (germline): SGHRS, YFSETQ. Unmatched junction bases numbered 14, after V lost 3 bases and J lost 11 bases. CDR3 length: 17 amino acids. The CDR3 nucleotides are TGCGCCAGCAGCTGGGGACTAGCGGGAGGCTCAAGTGGGGAGCAGTACTTC. This gives the protein CASSWGLAGGSSGEQYF.

The chain links TRBV5-1 to TRBJ2-3; 10 bases are shared with TRBD2. Losses at the gene ends were 5 bases for V and 0 bases for J; bases not matched to a gene: 6. The CDR3 is 16 amino acids. Germline assignment: CDR1 SGHRS and CDR2 YFSETQ. The CDR3 protein is CASSRGTSVSTDTQYF. The CDR3 bases are TGCGCCAGCAGTAGGGGGACTAGCGTTAGCACAGATACGCAGTATTTT.

This clone was counted a single time. This chain joins TRBV7-8 and TRBJ1-6, with D perhaps TRBD1 (6 bases). The CDR3 runs to 14 residues. The germline CDR1 and CDR2 sequences are SGHVS and FQNEAQ. The V gene lost 1 base and the J gene lost 9 bases, with 10 bases spanning the gap. CDR3: CASSLGNRVSPLHF. The CDR3 DNA reads as TGTGCCAGCAGCTTAGGGAACAGGGTTTCACCCCTCCACTTT.

The chain combines TRBV5-4 with TRBJ2-3; possibly TRBD1 for D (6 bases). With 1 base removed from V and 3 bases from J, the gap between germline ends came to 12 bases. The CDR3 has 15 residues. Germline V gene sequence: CDR1 SGHNT, CDR2 YYREEE (reference sequence). As DNA, the CDR3 is TGTGCCAGCAGCTTGTGGGCCGGACAGACAGATACGCAGTATTTT. This translates into CASSLWAGQTDTQYF.

This clone was counted a single time. The chain combines TRBV29-1 with TRBJ1-1, with D possibly being TRBD1 (6 bases). With 0 bases removed from V and 5 bases from J, the gap between germline ends came to 13 bases. CDR3 length: 14 residues. The germline CDR1 and CDR2 sequences are SQVTM and ANQGSEA. This CDR3 reads CSVEDGRGWTEAFF. In DNA, the CDR3 is TGCAGCGTTGAAGATGGGAGGGGGTGGACTGAAGCTTTCTTT.

CDR3 sequence reads: CASSTPGTGVHEQYF. The CDR3 coding sequence is TGTGCCAGCAGCACCCCCGGGACAGGGGTCCACGAGCAGTACTTC. The V and J genes are TRBV7-8 and TRBJ2-7; 10 bases line up with TRBD1. Trimming took 5 bases from V and 5 from J; bases not matched to a gene: 9. The CDR3 covers 15 residues. CDR1 is SGHVS, CDR2 FQNEAQ, per germline.

The J gene is TRBJ1-2, the V gene TRBV5-6, with 8 bases that match TRBD1. The ends lost 5 bases at V and 2 bases at J; junction bases unmatched: 8. The CDR3 is 15 residues long. CDR1 and CDR2 (germline): SGHDT, YYEEEE. The chain's CDR3 is CASREDRDSNYGYTF. In nucleotides, the CDR3 is TGTGCCAGCAGAGAGGACAGGGACAGCAACTATGGCTACACCTTC.

V gene TRBV19 combines with J gene TRBJ2-5; D perhaps matches TRBD2 (5 bases). V was clipped by 6 bases and J by 4 bases, with 9 bases between them. Germline V gene lookup returns CDR1 LNHDA and CDR2 SQIVND (reference sequence). The CDR3 has 12 residues. CDR3 nucleotides: TGTGCCAGTAGCAGTCGGGGAGAGACCCAGTACTTC. This codes for CASSSRGETQYF.

The table lists this clone with a few counts. The chain couples TRBV6-5 to TRBJ1-1; D is uncertain. V lost 5 bases and J 11 bases, leaving 12 bases between the germline ends. The germline V gene encodes CDR1 MNHEY and CDR2 SVGAGI. This CDR3 is 11 amino acids long. CDR3 residues: CASSESLLAFF. CDR3 coding DNA: TGTGCCAGCAGTGAGTCACTGCTGGCTTTCTTT.

This clone was detected only a few times. This chain connects TRBV13 to TRBJ1-4; D is possibly TRBD1 (6 bases). V was trimmed by 5 bases and J by 8 bases, leaving 24 bases between them. This CDR3 contains 17 residues. In germline, CDR1 is PRHDT, CDR2 FYEKMQ (reference sequence). CDR3 amino acids: CASSTTDGQGIREKLFF. The CDR3 DNA is TGTGCCAGCAGCACCACGGACGGGCAGGGGATCAGGGAAAAACTGTTTTTT.

This clone appeared a few times. The chain couples TRBV7-3 to TRBJ1-1; 7 bases fit TRBD1. The germline gives CDR1 SGHTA, CDR2 FQGTGA. The CDR3 loop spans 14 amino acids. V was clipped by 2 bases and J by 4 bases; unmatched bases: 4. CDR3 in amino acids: CASSLGAGGTEAFF. The CDR3 DNA reads as TGTGCCAGCAGCTTAGGTGCAGGGGGCACTGAAGCTTTCTTT.

This CDR3 reads CAISESGAQGASGDGYTF. The CDR3 DNA is TGTGCCATCAGTGAGTCCGGGGCACAGGGGGCGTCCGGGGATGGCTACACCTTC. The chain uses TRBV10-3 and TRBJ1-2, with 9 bases identical to TRBD1. Germline CDR1 reads ENHRY; CDR2 reads SYGVKD. Trimming cost V 0 bases and J 6 bases; bases outside gene matches: 14. The CDR3 is 18 amino acids.

This chain connects TRBV19 to TRBJ1-1; perhaps TRBD1 as D (5 bases). V was trimmed by 8 bases and J by 6 bases, leaving 16 bases between them. The CDR3 totals 13 residues. In germline, CDR1 is LNHDA, CDR2 SQIVND (reference sequence). This CDR3 reads CASSRQQLAEAFF. In DNA form, the CDR3 reads TGTGCCAGTTCGAGACAGCAGCTCGCTGAAGCTTTCTTT. Using reference TRBV19 and TRBJ1-1 for the parts outside the CDR3, the full variable domain is DGGITQSPKYLFRKEGQNVTLSCEQNLNHDAMYWYRQDPGQGLRLIYYSQIVNDFQKGDIAEGYSVSREKKESFPLTVTSAQKNPTAFYLCASSRQQLAEAFFGQGTRLTVV.

The rearrangement joins TRBV6-1 to TRBJ2-7; tentatively, D is TRBD2 (6 bases). The germline V gene encodes CDR1 MNHNS and CDR2 SASEGT. This CDR3 has 17 amino acids. The V end lost 2 bases, the J end lost 3 bases, and 20 bases lay between the germline ends. CDR3 DNA sequence: TGTGCCAGCAGTGAAAACGGGGTGGGGGGACCGCTCTACGAGCAGTACTTC. Translating gives CASSENGVGGPLYEQYF.

V usage is TRBV6-6 and J usage is TRBJ1-2; TRBD1 might be the D (6 bases). The germline V gene encodes CDR1 MNHNY and CDR2 SVGAGI (reference sequence). The CDR3 is made up of 16 amino acids. V lost 0 bases, J lost 4 bases, and 15 bases lay in between. The CDR3 protein is CASSYSGQPSFYGYTF. The DNA of the CDR3 is TGTGCCAGCAGTTACTCAGGACAGCCATCATTCTATGGCTACACCTTC.

V is TRBV11-2 and J is TRBJ2-4; 8 positions agree with TRBD2. The V gene end was trimmed by 5 bases and the J gene end by 6 bases; junction bases not matched to a gene: 3. The CDR3 sequence is 13 residues long. The germline CDR1 and CDR2 sequences are SGHAT and FQNNGV. Here the CDR3 DNA reads TGTGCCAGCAGCCCAAGCGGGGGAAACATTCAGTACTTC. It yields the protein CASSPSGGNIQYF.

This clone has just one count. The chain employs TRBV5-4 and TRBJ2-1; 8 nucleotides agree with TRBD2. The junction had 8 bases not matched to a gene; V was cut back by 4 bases and J by 5 bases. The length of the CDR3 is 15 residues. CDR1 and CDR2 from the germline V gene are SGHNT and YYREEE (reference sequence). CDR3 coding DNA: TGTGCCAGCAGCCTCTCCGGGACTAGTGACAATGAGCAGTTCTTC. Translating gives CASSLSGTSDNEQFF.

The chain joins TRBV21-1 to TRBJ2-7; TRBD2 reflects the table's D call only, with no check against the DNA. TRBV21-1 is a known pseudogene. This CDR3 has 18 residues. CDR3 protein: CASSLGTSGTISSYEQYF. CDR3 bases: TGTGCCAGCAGCCTTGGGACTAGCGGGACAATTAGCTCCTACGAGCAGTACTTC.

This clone was recorded a few times. This chain links TRBV9 with TRBJ1-1; 9 bases match TRBD1. The CDR3 loop spans 14 amino acids. Looked up from germline, CDR1 is SGDLS and CDR2 is YYNGEE. After removal of 2 bases from V and 4 bases from J, the junction contained 3 bases not matched to a gene. As DNA, the CDR3 is TGTGCCAGCAGCGTTGGGACAGGGATCACTGAAGCTTTCTTT. It encodes CASSVGTGITEAFF.

The chain carries TRBV7-3 and TRBJ2-7; the match to TRBD1 covers 9 bases. V shed 4 bases, J shed 5 bases, and the junction held 12 bases outside the gene matches. The length of the CDR3 is 16 residues. Germline V CDR1 and CDR2: SGHTA, FQGTGA. CDR3 sequence: CASSSNDRDRDHEQYF. CDR3 in DNA: TGTGCCAGCAGCTCTAACGACCGGGACAGGGACCACGAGCAGTACTTC.